Here is one T cell receptor (beta chain) with its context. Every donor, a Caucasian adult, lived in Nashville, Tennessee. Libraries were prepared by immunoSEQ multiplex PCR; TCRdb keeps only in-frame clonotypes and omits some of them. The data contain roughly 760,000 clones, around 67% of them singletons. This sample was taken from a study of shared clonotypes between healthy human individuals. Trimming at V came to 0 bases and at J to 0 bases, leaving 17 bases not matched to a gene. The germline V gene has CDR1 SGHRS and CDR2 YFSETQ. CDR3 length: 20 residues. The sample was memory CD4+ T cells sorted from blood. This sample's subset: CD45RA-negative fraction. The V and J genes are TRBV5-1 and TRBJ2-7, with 8 bases matching TRBD2. This receptor was identified in a woman aged 25 to 39 in good health. This CDR3 reads CASSLGFRVGLAGNSYEQYF. CDR3 in DNA: TGCGCCAGCAGCTTGGGATTTCGGGTTGGTCTAGCGGGTAACTCCTACGAGCAGTACTTC.